The clone carrying this T cell receptor beta chain appeared a few times. With random hexamers, 0.5 to 1 ug RNA was reverse transcribed. The amplification used immunoSEQ multiplex PCR on TCR beta CDR3; it spanned 54 Vbeta and 13 Jbeta. MiXCR, applied by TCRdb to the immunoSEQ multiplex PCR reads, yields one record per CDR3 protein. The profile shows about 130,000 distinct CDR3 sequences, about 94% of them singletons. The sample belongs to a study of CD8 T cells in Susac syndrome. The patients who served as multiple sclerosis controls were treatment-naive and had stable or active relapsing-remitting disease that fulfilled the revised McDonald criteria. Negative isolation was applied to CD8+ and CD4+ T cells, and FACS enrichment was applied to TEMRA cells. CDR3 length: 14 amino acids. CDR1 and CDR2 (germline): MNHEY, SMNVEV (reference sequence). Trimming removed 8 bases at V and 6 bases at J, with 17 bases between.

The sequenced sample was CD4+ T cells from PBMCs. The receptor's source is a human donor with multiple sclerosis. J is TRBJ2-1 and V is TRBV27, with TRBD2 as a possible D gene (6 bases). For the CDR3, the DNA is TGTGCCAGCTTGTCCACCGGGAGAGGCAATGAGCAGTTCTTC. This gives the protein CASLSTGRGNEQFF.